This T cell receptor (beta chain) was profiled in a study of CD8 T cells in Susac syndrome. CDR1 and CDR2 (germline): SGHNT, YYREEE (reference sequence). V was cut by 2 bases and J by 3 bases, with 9 bases left in between. The CDR3 is 13 amino acids. Roughly 0.5 to 1 ug RNA was reverse transcribed with random hexamers. immunoSEQ multiplex PCR amplified TCR beta CDR3 across 54 Vbeta, 13 Jbeta. Each CDR3 protein is one row after TCRdb ran MiXCR on the immunoSEQ multiplex PCR reads. The sample yields under 70,000 distinct CDR3 sequences, 90% to 95% seen once. It was healthy donors who served as the controls, matched for age and sex. The TEMRA cells underwent FACS enrichment, while the CD8+ and CD4+ T cells underwent negative isolation.

The sequencing input was CD8+ T cells from PBMCs. The V call is TRBV5-4, the J call TRBJ2-7, with D possibly being TRBD1 (6 bases). The sequence was collected from a human donor in good health. CDR3: CASSFLQGYEQYF. The CDR3 region has the DNA TGTGCCAGCAGCTTCTTACAGGGCTACGAGCAGTACTTC.